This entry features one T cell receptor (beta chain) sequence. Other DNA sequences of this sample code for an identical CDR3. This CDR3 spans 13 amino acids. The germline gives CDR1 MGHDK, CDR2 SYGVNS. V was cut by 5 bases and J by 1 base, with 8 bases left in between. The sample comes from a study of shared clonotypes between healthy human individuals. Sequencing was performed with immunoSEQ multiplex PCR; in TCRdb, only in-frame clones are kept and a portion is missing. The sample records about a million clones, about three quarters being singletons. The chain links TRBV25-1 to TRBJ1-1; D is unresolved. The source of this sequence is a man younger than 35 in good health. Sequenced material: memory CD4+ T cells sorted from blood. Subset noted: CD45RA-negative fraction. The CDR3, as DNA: TGTGCCAGCAGTTCGACCGGGAACACTGAAGCTTTCTTT. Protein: CASSSTGNTEAFF.